The clone carrying this T cell receptor beta chain has a handful of counts. Antigen unknown. This record comes from a study of blood T cells in healthy people across ages. CDR3 size: 16 residues. V gave up 5 bases and J gave up 3 bases; unmatched junction bases: 13. Germline-derived CDR1 and CDR2 are DFQATT and SNEGSKA (reference sequence). The second PCR ran roughly 6 to 11 cycles with a sample-barcoded 5' primer and J-beta primers. Samples each returned at least 2.5 million CDR3-containing paired-end reads. TCRdb fed the 5' RACE reads into MiXCR, producing one record per CDR3 protein. The table has about 2 million distinct CDR3 sequences, around 48% seen once. Study-wide points: Percentage of naive T cells showed a strong correlation with TCR beta diversity.

The chain employs TRBV20-1 and TRBJ2-4, with TRBD1 identical over 7 bases. Sequencing input: blood. The clonotype originates from a woman aged 40 to 50 in good health. CDR3 coding DNA: TGCAGTGCTCCAGACCCTCGACAGGGCGACAAAAACATTCAGTACTTC. Translated: CSAPDPRQGDKNIQYF.